This T cell receptor beta chain was sequenced for a study of immune cell composition in non-small cell lung cancer. The overall study: Histologic subtype was mainly adenocarcinoma or squamous cell carcinoma.

The study's findings and limits: Squamous lung tumours showed higher top 10 clone scores and clonality than adenocarcinomas. About 80% of squamous and approximately 30% of adenocarcinoma cases had tumour-associated clones >0.5%.

Details on this clone: The antigen is not known.

CDR3 length equals 14 residues. Generated by immunoSEQ multiplex PCR, the TCRdb table keeps only in-frame clones and is missing some. The sample lists 14,000 to 15,000 clones, roughly two thirds occurring once. DNA was extracted from unsorted cell suspensions stored frozen. The sequenced sample consisted of lung tumor tissue. The TCR originated in a human donor with non-small cell lung cancer. This chain joins TRBV21-1 and TRBJ1-1. TRBV21-1 is a documented pseudogene. CDR3 loop: CASRYKGEDTEAFF. Written as DNA, the CDR3 is TGTGCCAGCAGGTATAAAGGGGAGGACACTGAAGCTTTCTTT.